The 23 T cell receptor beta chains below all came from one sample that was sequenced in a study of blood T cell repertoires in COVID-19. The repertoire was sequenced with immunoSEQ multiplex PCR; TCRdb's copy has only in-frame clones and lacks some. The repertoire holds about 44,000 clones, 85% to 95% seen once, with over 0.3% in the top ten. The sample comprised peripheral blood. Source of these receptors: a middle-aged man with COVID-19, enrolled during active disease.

The CDR3 nucleotides are TGTGCCAGCAGCTTGGACAGGCCGGATTCGGGTGAGCAGTTCTTC. This encodes CASSLDRPDSGEQFF. This chain joins TRBV5-4 and TRBJ2-1; D may be TRBD1 (5 bases). The CDR3 sequence is 15 residues long. Germline lookup yields CDR1 SGHNT and CDR2 YYREEE (reference sequence). Deletions cut 0 bases from V and 9 bases from J, with 16 bases between.

This CDR3 is CASSLSGLASYEQYF. The CDR3 DNA reads as TGTGCCAGCAGCTTGTCGGGACTAGCCTCCTACGAGCAGTACTTC. The V and J genes are TRBV5-4 and TRBJ2-7, with TRBD2 matching over 9 bases. J was trimmed by 0 bases and V by 1 base; bases with no gene match: 2. The CDR3 runs to 15 residues. Germline loops: CDR1 SGHNT, CDR2 YYREEE (reference sequence).

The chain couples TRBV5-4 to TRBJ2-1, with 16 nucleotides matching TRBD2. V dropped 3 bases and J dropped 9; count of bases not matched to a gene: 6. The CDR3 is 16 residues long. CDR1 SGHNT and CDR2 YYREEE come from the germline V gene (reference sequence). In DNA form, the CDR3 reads TGTGCCAGCAGCTCGGGACTAGCGGGAGGGTCAGGTGAGCAGTTCTTC. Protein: CASSSGLAGGSGEQFF.

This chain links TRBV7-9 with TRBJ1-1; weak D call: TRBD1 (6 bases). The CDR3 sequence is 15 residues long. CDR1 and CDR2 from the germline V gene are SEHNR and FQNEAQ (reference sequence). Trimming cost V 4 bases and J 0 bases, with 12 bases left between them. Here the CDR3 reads CASSSPGHLNTEAFF. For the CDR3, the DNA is TGTGCCAGCAGCTCGCCGGGACACCTGAACACTGAAGCTTTCTTT.

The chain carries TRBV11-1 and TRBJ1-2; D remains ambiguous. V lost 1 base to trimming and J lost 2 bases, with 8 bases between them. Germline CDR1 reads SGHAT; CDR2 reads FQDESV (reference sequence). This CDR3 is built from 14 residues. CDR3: CASSLGPQNYGYTF. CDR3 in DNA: TGTGCCAGCAGCTTAGGACCACAGAACTATGGCTACACCTTC.

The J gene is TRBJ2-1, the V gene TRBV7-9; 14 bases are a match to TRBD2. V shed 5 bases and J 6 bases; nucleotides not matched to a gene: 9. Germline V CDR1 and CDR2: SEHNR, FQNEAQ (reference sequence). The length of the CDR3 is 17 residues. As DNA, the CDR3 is TGTGCCAGCAGCCCTCGACTAGCGGGAGGGCCAGGCAATGAGCAGTTCTTC. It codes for CASSPRLAGGPGNEQFF.

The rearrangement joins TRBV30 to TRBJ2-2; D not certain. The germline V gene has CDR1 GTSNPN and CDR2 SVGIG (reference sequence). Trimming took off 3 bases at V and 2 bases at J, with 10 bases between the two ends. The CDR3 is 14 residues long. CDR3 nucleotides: TGTGCCTGGAGGCCCTCCGGTAACACCGGGGAGCTGTTTTTT. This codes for CAWRPSGNTGELFF.

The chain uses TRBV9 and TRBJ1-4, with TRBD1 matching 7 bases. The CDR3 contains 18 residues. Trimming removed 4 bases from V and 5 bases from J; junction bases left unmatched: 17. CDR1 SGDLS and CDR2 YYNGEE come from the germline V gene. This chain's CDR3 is CASSIRGGEGALNEKLFF. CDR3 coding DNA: TGTGCCAGCAGCATTAGGGGTGGAGAGGGGGCATTGAATGAAAAACTGTTTTTT.

The CDR3, as DNA: TGCAGTGCTAGTCTAGCGGGGAGAGGGTCAGATACGCAGTATTTT. It translates to CSASLAGRGSDTQYF. The chain has TRBV20-1 and TRBJ2-3; TRBD2 matches 9 bases. Looked up from germline, CDR1 is DFQATT and CDR2 is SNEGSKA (reference sequence). After removal of 3 bases from V and 4 bases from J, the junction contained 8 bases not matched to a gene. CDR3 length: 15 amino acids.

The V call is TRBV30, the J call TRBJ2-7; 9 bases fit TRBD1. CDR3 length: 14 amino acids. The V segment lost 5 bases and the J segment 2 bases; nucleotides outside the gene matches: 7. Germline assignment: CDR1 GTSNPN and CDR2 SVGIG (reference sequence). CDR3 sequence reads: CAWLRDRATYEQYF. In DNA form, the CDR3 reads TGTGCCTGGCTCCGGGACAGGGCCACCTACGAGCAGTACTTC.

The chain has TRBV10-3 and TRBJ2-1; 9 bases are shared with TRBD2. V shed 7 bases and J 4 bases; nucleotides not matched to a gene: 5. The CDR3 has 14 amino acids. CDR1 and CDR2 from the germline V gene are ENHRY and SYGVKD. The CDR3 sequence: CAIKPAGGYNEQFF. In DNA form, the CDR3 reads TGTGCCATCAAACCAGCGGGAGGTTACAATGAGCAGTTCTTC.

In DNA, the CDR3 is TGTGCCAGCAGGGGTAGCGGGCGTTCCTACGAGCAGTACTTC. Translation: CASRGSGRSYEQYF. The chain combines TRBV28 with TRBJ2-7; 7 bases match TRBD2. With 6 bases clipped from V and 1 base from J, the junction kept 6 bases outside the gene matches. The CDR3 loop spans 14 amino acids. Per germline, CDR1 MDHEN and CDR2 SYDVKM.

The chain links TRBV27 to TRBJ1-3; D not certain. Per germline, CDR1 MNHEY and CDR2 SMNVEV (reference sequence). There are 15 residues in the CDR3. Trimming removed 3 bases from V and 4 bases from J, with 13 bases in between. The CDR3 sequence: CASSFSSTRGNTIYF. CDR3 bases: TGTGCCAGCAGTTTTTCCTCGACACGAGGAAACACCATATATTTT.

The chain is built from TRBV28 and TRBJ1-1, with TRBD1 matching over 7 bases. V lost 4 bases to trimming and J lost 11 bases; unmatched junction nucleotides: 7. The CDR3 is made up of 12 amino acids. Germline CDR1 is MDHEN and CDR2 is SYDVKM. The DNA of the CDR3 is TGTGCCAGCAGTTCCCTGACGGGACAGGCTTTCTTT. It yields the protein CASSSLTGQAFF.

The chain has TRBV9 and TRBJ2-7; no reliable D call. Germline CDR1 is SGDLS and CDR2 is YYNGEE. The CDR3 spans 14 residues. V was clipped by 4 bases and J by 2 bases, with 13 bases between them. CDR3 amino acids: CASSSVPIPYEQYF. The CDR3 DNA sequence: TGTGCCAGCAGCTCAGTTCCGATCCCCTACGAGCAGTACTTC.

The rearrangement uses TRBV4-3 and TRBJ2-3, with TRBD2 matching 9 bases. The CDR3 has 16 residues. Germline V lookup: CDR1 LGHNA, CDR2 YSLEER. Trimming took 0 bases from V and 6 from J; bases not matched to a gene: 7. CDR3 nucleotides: TGCGCCAGCAGCCAAGATGCGGGAGGGCCTGACGATACGCAGTATTTT. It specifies CASSQDAGGPDDTQYF.

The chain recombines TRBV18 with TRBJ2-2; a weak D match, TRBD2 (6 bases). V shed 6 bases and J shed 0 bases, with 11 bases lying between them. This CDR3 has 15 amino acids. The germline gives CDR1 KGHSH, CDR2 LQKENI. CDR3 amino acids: CASSSGTSNTGELFF. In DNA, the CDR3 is TGTGCCAGCTCTTCCGGGACTTCGAACACCGGGGAGCTGTTTTTT.

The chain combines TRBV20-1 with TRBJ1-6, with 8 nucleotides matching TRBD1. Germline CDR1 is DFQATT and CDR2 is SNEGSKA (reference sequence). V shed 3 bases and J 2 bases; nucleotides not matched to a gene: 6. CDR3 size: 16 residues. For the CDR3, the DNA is TGCAGTGCTAGTGACCCAGGGGGCACCTATAATTCACCCCTCCACTTT. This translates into CSASDPGGTYNSPLHF.

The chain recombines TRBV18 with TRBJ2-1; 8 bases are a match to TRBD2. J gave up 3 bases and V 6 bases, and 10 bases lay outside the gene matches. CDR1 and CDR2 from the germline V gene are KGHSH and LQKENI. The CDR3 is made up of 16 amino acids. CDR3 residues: CASSLFGSGIYNEQFF. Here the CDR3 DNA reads TGTGCCAGCTCGCTCTTTGGTAGCGGGATCTACAATGAGCAGTTCTTC.

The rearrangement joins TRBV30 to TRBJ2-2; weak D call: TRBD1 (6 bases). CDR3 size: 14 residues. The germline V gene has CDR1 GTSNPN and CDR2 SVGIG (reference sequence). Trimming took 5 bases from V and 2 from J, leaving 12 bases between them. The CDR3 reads CAWAPGVNTGELFF. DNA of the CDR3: TGTGCCTGGGCTCCAGGGGTAAACACCGGGGAGCTGTTTTTT. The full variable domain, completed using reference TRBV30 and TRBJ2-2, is SQTIHQWPATLVQPVGSPLSLECTVEGTSNPNLYWYRQAAGRGLQLLFYSVGIGQISSEVPQNLSASRPQDRQFILSSKKLLLSDSGFYLCAWAPGVNTGELFFGEGSRLTVL.

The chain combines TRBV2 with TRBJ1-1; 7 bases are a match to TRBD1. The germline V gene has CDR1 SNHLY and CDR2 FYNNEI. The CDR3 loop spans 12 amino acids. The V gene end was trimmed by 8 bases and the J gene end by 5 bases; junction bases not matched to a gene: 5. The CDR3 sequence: CASEAGGTEAFF. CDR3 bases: TGTGCCAGCGAAGCAGGGGGGACTGAAGCTTTCTTT.

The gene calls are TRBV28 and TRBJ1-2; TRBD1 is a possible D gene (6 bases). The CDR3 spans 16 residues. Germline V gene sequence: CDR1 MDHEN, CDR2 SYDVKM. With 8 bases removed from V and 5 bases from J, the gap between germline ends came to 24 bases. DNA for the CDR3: TGTGCCAGCCCAAGTTTCAGCGAAAACAGGGAATATGGCTACACCTTC. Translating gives CASPSFSENREYGYTF.

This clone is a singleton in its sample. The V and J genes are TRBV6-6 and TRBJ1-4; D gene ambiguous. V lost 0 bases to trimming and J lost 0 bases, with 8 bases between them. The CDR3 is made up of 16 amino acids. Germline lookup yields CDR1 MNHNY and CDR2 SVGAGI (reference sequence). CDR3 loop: CASSYSSGATNEKLFF. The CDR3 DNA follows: TGTGCCAGCAGTTACTCGTCTGGAGCAACTAATGAAAAACTGTTTTTT.